This TCR beta chain was captured by sequencing in a study of blood T cell repertoires in COVID-19. In the study overall: Samples taken during acute and convalescent COVID-19 were collected in the United States, Italy and Spain. The analysed material was cDNA or gDNA that came from T cells, B-cell-depleted T cells, or PBMCs.

This clone was found once. As handled by the study authors: Amplifying reference gene primers gave estimates of nucleated cell counts. Sequenced by immunoSEQ multiplex PCR; TCRdb stores in-frame clones only, minus some. V and J calls and clone size are copied from that table; D and trimming were computed from the DNA. The table includes roughly 200,000 clones, around three quarters detected once. The CDR3 has 19 amino acids. Germline V gene sequence: CDR1 MNHEY, CDR2 SMNVEV (reference sequence). V was clipped by 3 bases and J by 6 bases; unmatched bases: 15. This chain uses TRBV27 with TRBJ1-6; 9 positions agree with TRBD1. Sequenced material: peripheral blood. The sequence derives from a man aged 65 to 85 with active or convalescent COVID-19. Here the CDR3 reads CASSFKALKGTGSNSPLHF. In DNA form, the CDR3 reads TGTGCCAGCAGTTTCAAAGCATTGAAGGGGACAGGGAGTAATTCACCCCTCCACTTT.